Presented here are 30 T cell receptor beta chains from one specimen sequenced in a study of T cells in tuberculosis. Produced via immunoSEQ multiplex PCR; TCRdb's table is partial and in-frame only. This sample carries 25,000 to 30,000 clones, 90% of them seen once, and the ten largest clones take 5.5% to 7.5%. Sample: PBMCs. These receptors were obtained from a donor aged 5 to 30 with latent tuberculosis or without tuberculosis infection.

This chain uses TRBV27 with TRBJ2-7; D gene unclear. Germline values: CDR1 MNHEY, CDR2 SMNVEV (reference sequence). This CDR3 comprises 13 residues. V dropped 3 bases and J dropped 2 bases, with 8 bases sitting between them. The CDR3 here is CASSFGLPYEQYF. Here the CDR3 DNA reads TGTGCCAGCAGTTTCGGTCTCCCCTACGAGCAGTACTTC.

Judged by abundance, this clone is medium-sized. This chain connects TRBV28 to TRBJ2-7; D call uncertain. This CDR3 is built from 13 residues. Trimming cost V 5 bases and J 4 bases, with 12 bases left between them. Germline V gene sequence: CDR1 MDHEN, CDR2 SYDVKM. CDR3 DNA sequence: TGTGCCAGCAGTCCTACCGCCCTGTACGAGCAGTACTTC. It translates to CASSPTALYEQYF.

The chain uses TRBV9 and TRBJ1-3; no definite D call. Germline CDR1 SGDLS, CDR2 YYNGEE. Trimming took 1 base from V and 4 from J, leaving 9 bases between them. CDR3 length: 14 amino acids. The CDR3 nucleotides are TGTGCCAGCAGCGTAAACTTCCGGGGAAACACCATATATTTT. Translation gives CASSVNFRGNTIYF.

The V call is TRBV5-1, the J call TRBJ2-1, with 11 nucleotides matching TRBD2. The V gene end was trimmed by 7 bases and the J gene end by 2 bases; junction bases not matched to a gene: 2. Germline V gene sequence: CDR1 SGHRS, CDR2 YFSETQ. The CDR3 totals 14 residues. The CDR3 here is CASHSGGAYNEQFF. DNA for the CDR3: TGCGCCAGCCATAGCGGGGGGGCCTACAATGAGCAGTTCTTC.

The chain recombines TRBV28 with TRBJ1-5; 8 nucleotides match TRBD1. The germline gives CDR1 MDHEN, CDR2 SYDVKM. The CDR3 consists of 13 residues. V lost 10 bases, J lost 5 bases, and 7 bases stayed unmatched. The CDR3 reads CATDRVGDQPQHF. Here the CDR3 DNA reads TGTGCCACGGACAGGGTGGGGGATCAGCCCCAGCATTTT.

The chain employs TRBV27 and TRBJ2-2, with D possibly TRBD1 on 5 matching bases. The germline gives CDR1 MNHEY, CDR2 SMNVEV (reference sequence). Trimming shortened V by 7 bases and J by 0 bases, and 15 bases separated the two germline ends. This CDR3 is 16 amino acids long. CDR3 in DNA: TGTGCCAGCAAAATCGCAGGACATCCGAACACCGGGGAGCTGTTTTTT. As protein: CASKIAGHPNTGELFF.

This chain links TRBV27 with TRBJ1-2; 7 bases line up with TRBD1. This CDR3 contains 12 residues. Germline lookup yields CDR1 MNHEY and CDR2 SMNVEV (reference sequence). Unmatched junction bases numbered 2, after V lost 6 bases and J lost 4 bases. CDR3 in amino acids: CASSRDSYGYTF. The CDR3 nucleotides are TGTGCCAGCAGCAGGGACAGCTATGGCTACACCTTC.

The rearrangement uses TRBV6-1 and TRBJ1-4; D not certain. The CDR3 covers 15 residues. Trimming removed 4 bases from V and 8 bases from J, with 17 bases in between. Germline V gene lookup returns CDR1 MNHNS and CDR2 SASEGT. The CDR3 loop is CASSALGISGEKLFF. The CDR3 region has the DNA TGTGCCAGCAGTGCCCTGGGGATTTCGGGAGAAAAACTGTTTTTT.

Relative to its sample, this clone is medium-sized. V usage is TRBV7-9 and J usage is TRBJ1-3; 8 bases line up with TRBD1. The CDR3 has 16 amino acids. Per germline, CDR1 SEHNR and CDR2 FQNEAQ (reference sequence). V trimming: 6 bases; J trimming: 1 base; junction bases outside the gene matches: 8. The CDR3 DNA reads TGTGCCAGCAGTTCGACAGGGGCCAGATCTGGAAACACCATATATTTT. This gives the protein CASSSTGARSGNTIYF.

This chain links TRBV4-1 with TRBJ1-1; D remains unclear. From germline, CDR1 is MGHRA and CDR2 YSYEKL. The CDR3 contains 14 residues. The V end lost 4 bases, the J end lost 7 bases, and 16 bases lay between the germline ends. The CDR3 protein is CASSLFREASEAFF. DNA for the CDR3: TGCGCCAGCAGCCTCTTCCGGGAGGCGAGTGAAGCTTTCTTT.

This chain links TRBV15 with TRBJ2-7, with D perhaps matching TRBD2 (5 bases). From germline, CDR1 is LNHNV and CDR2 YYDKDF (reference sequence). V lost 6 bases and J lost 0, with 12 bases in between. The CDR3 covers 14 residues. This CDR3 reads CATRSSGNSYEQYF. The CDR3 DNA follows: TGTGCCACCAGGTCCTCCGGGAACTCCTACGAGCAGTACTTC.

J is TRBJ1-1 and V is TRBV11-2, with TRBD1 identical over 7 bases. The CDR3 covers 13 residues. The germline CDR1 and CDR2 sequences are SGHAT and FQNNGV. V shed 4 bases, J shed 10 bases, and the junction held 9 bases outside the gene matches. The CDR3 DNA follows: TGTGCCAGCAGCTGGACAAGACAGGGTCTAGCTTTCTTT. Its translation: CASSWTRQGLAFF. The full variable domain, rest sourced from reference TRBV11-2 and TRBJ1-1, is EAGVAQSPRYKIIEKRQSVAFWCNPISGHATLYWYQQILGQGPKLLIQFQNNGVVDDSQLPKDRFSAERLKGVDSTLKIQPAKLEDSAVYLCASSWTRQGLAFFGQGTRLTVV.

This clone occurred once. V gene TRBV7-6 combines with J gene TRBJ2-3; no reliable D call. Deletions cut 3 bases from V and 5 bases from J, with 9 bases between. The V gene's germline CDR1 is SGHVS and CDR2 FNYEAQ. The CDR3 extends over 13 amino acids. CDR3 region: CASSLPNKDTQYF. CDR3 sequence (DNA): TGTGCCAGCAGCTTGCCCAACAAAGATACGCAGTATTTT.

The gene calls are TRBV7-2 and TRBJ2-1; D is possibly TRBD1 (5 bases). This CDR3 is built from 12 residues. The V end lost 3 bases, the J end lost 8 bases, and 8 bases lay between the germline ends. Germline values: CDR1 SGHTA, CDR2 FQGNSA. As DNA, the CDR3 is TGTGCCAGCAGCTTGGGGCTGCATGAGCAGTTCTTC. Translating gives CASSLGLHEQFF.

The chain has TRBV19 and TRBJ2-3, with a tentative D call TRBD1 (6 bases). V dropped 5 bases and J dropped 1 base, with 16 bases sitting between them. Germline V gene lookup returns CDR1 LNHDA and CDR2 SQIVND (reference sequence). CDR3 size: 16 residues. CDR3 DNA sequence: TGTGCCAGTAGTTATGGGACACAACCTCGCACAGATACGCAGTATTTT. Encoded protein: CASSYGTQPRTDTQYF.

This chain uses TRBV19 with TRBJ2-1; D is possibly TRBD2 (5 bases). V dropped 5 bases and J dropped 9 bases, with 11 bases sitting between them. This CDR3 is 12 amino acids long. The germline V gene encodes CDR1 LNHDA and CDR2 SQIVND (reference sequence). As DNA, the CDR3 is TGTGCCAGTAGTGACTACCTTGGTGAGCAGTTCTTC. Translated: CASSDYLGEQFF.

The chain links TRBV6-5 to TRBJ1-2; D is undetermined. Trimming shortened V by 2 bases and J by 5 bases, and 6 bases separated the two germline ends. The CDR3 sequence is 12 residues long. Germline-derived CDR1 and CDR2 are MNHEY and SVGAGI. CDR3 protein: CASSYAGYGYTF. The DNA for the CDR3 is TGTGCCAGCAGTTACGCGGGGTATGGCTACACCTTC.

The genes are TRBV5-1 and TRBJ2-5, with D maybe TRBD2 (6 bases). The germline CDR1 and CDR2 sequences are SGHRS and YFSETQ. CDR3 length equals 16 residues. V shed 3 bases and J shed 1 base, with 16 bases lying between them. The CDR3 sequence: CASSYYSGFLQETQYF. DNA of the CDR3: TGCGCCAGCAGCTACTATAGCGGTTTCCTCCAAGAGACCCAGTACTTC.

The chain couples TRBV19 to TRBJ2-2, with TRBD1 as a possible D gene (6 bases). Germline values: CDR1 LNHDA, CDR2 SQIVND (reference sequence). Trimming took 1 base from V and 9 from J, leaving 15 bases between them. This CDR3 is built from 15 residues. The CDR3, as DNA: TGTGCCAGTAGTATAGCCCCCTCACAGGGAAGGGAGCTGTTTTTT. Its translation: CASSIAPSQGRELFF.

CDR3 residues: CASSQRTLGFGTDTQYF. DNA for the CDR3: TGCGCCAGCAGCCAAAGAACACTAGGGTTTGGCACAGATACGCAGTATTTT. V and J are TRBV4-1 and TRBJ2-3, with a possible D match to TRBD2 (5 bases). CDR1 is MGHRA and CDR2 is YSYEKL in the germline V gene. This CDR3 is built from 17 residues. Trimming shortened V by 2 bases and J by 1 base, and 16 bases separated the two germline ends.

V usage is TRBV11-2 and J usage is TRBJ2-5; D perhaps matches TRBD2 (6 bases). Between the trimmed V and J ends, which lost 5 bases and 1 base, there was a span of 11 bases. The CDR3 runs 14 residues. Germline lookup yields CDR1 SGHAT and CDR2 FQNNGV. CDR3 sequence reads: CASSPGLVQETQYF. DNA for the CDR3: TGTGCCAGCAGCCCGGGACTGGTCCAAGAGACCCAGTACTTC. The variable domain in full, with the rest retrieved from reference TRBV11-2 and TRBJ2-5, is EAGVAQSPRYKIIEKRQSVAFWCNPISGHATLYWYQQILGQGPKLLIQFQNNGVVDDSQLPKDRFSAERLKGVDSTLKIQPAKLEDSAVYLCASSPGLVQETQYFGPGTRLLVL.

This sequence joins TRBV10-3 and TRBJ2-7; 10 bases agree with TRBD1. Germline CDR1 is ENHRY and CDR2 is SYGVKD. The CDR3 length is 14 residues. J lost 5 bases, V lost 2 bases, and 3 bases had no gene match. The CDR3 DNA reads TGTGCCATCAGTGAGGGGACAGGGGCCCACGAGCAGTACTTC. Amino acid sequence: CAISEGTGAHEQYF.

This clone came up a few times. The chain links TRBV2 to TRBJ2-1, with D unclear. V was pared by 0 bases and J by 8 bases, with 5 bases between. CDR3 length equals 12 residues. Germline V CDR1 and CDR2: SNHLY, FYNNEI. CDR3 residues: CASSEAGDEQFF. The CDR3 bases are TGTGCCAGCAGTGAAGCTGGAGATGAGCAGTTCTTC.

V is TRBV28 and J is TRBJ1-3, with 7 bases fitting TRBD1. Germline V gene data show CDR1 as MDHEN and CDR2 as SYDVKM. Trimming took 5 bases from V and 2 from J; bases not matched to a gene: 6. CDR3 length equals 15 residues. CDR3 sequence reads: CASSTRGQTGNTIYF. CDR3 coding DNA: TGTGCCAGCAGTACCCGGGGACAGACTGGAAACACCATATATTTT. Variable domain in full (rest from reference TRBV28 and TRBJ1-3): DVKVTQSSRYLVKRTGEKVFLECVQDMDHENMFWYRQDPGLGLRLIYFSYDVKMKEKGDIPEGYSVSREKKERFSLILESASTNQTSMYLCASSTRGQTGNTIYFGEGSWLTVV.

The chain combines TRBV5-1 with TRBJ2-1; D may be TRBD2 (6 bases). Germline lookup yields CDR1 SGHRS and CDR2 YFSETQ. Trimming left V 0 bases short and J 0 bases short, with 7 bases between. This CDR3 region has 15 residues. The CDR3 sequence is CASSLAEGSYNEQFF. The CDR3 coding sequence is TGCGCCAGCAGCTTGGCGGAGGGCTCCTACAATGAGCAGTTCTTC.

The rearrangement links TRBV27 to TRBJ2-5; 8 bases line up with TRBD2. Germline V gene data show CDR1 as MNHEY and CDR2 as SMNVEV (reference sequence). This CDR3 spans 15 amino acids. With V trimmed by 0 bases and J by 7 bases, 7 bases remained unmatched. Written as DNA, the CDR3 is TGTGCCAGCAGTTTATCCGGGGGGGCCGCCGTGACCCAGTACTTC. It translates to CASSLSGGAAVTQYF.

V and J are TRBV7-8 and TRBJ2-7, with TRBD2 matching over 9 bases. The CDR3 sequence is 17 residues long. Germline V CDR1 and CDR2: SGHVS, FQNEAQ. The junction had 8 bases not matched to a gene; V was cut back by 1 base and J by 1 base. CDR3 DNA: TGTGCCAGCAGCTTAGTGGCTAGCGGGGCAATTTCCTACGAGCAGTACTTC. This codes for CASSLVASGAISYEQYF.

This clone was seen a single time. Germline is not matched at one junction end, which may reflect a read error. This rearrangement joins TRBV7-2 to TRBJ2-1; 10 bases map to TRBD2. Germline loops: CDR1 SGHTA, CDR2 FQGNSA. The CDR3 contains 14 residues. Written as DNA, the CDR3 is TGTGCCAGCAGCTTAGACCCTAGCGGGGGCCCCCAGATCTTC. Translating gives CASSLDPSGGPQIF.

The V gene is TRBV18, the J gene TRBJ1-1; D remains unclear. Per the germline V gene, CDR1 is KGHSH and CDR2 is LQKENI. V lost 3 bases to trimming and J lost 1 base, with 12 bases between them. The CDR3 extends over 15 amino acids. CDR3 protein: CASSPTQAGNTEAFF. In nucleotides, the CDR3 is TGTGCCAGCTCACCTACCCAGGCGGGGAACACTGAAGCTTTCTTT.

On this clone: Sequence at one end of the junction differs from germline and may be a read error. The V gene is TRBV5-6, the J gene TRBJ2-2, with a possible D match to TRBD2 (7 bases). This CDR3 contains 18 residues. The germline CDR1 and CDR2 sequences are SGHDT and YYEEEE. In nucleotides, the CDR3 is TGTGCCCGCAGCAAAGGGGGTCAGGCAGCGCGGGGGACCGGGGAGCTGTTTTTT. It yields the protein CARSKGGQAARGTGELFF.